This TCR beta chain originates from a study of regulatory T cells in long-lasting Graves disease. In this sample, this clonotype turned up many times. Documented time point: newly diagnosed GD, antithyroid drugs for less than 3 months. RNA extracted from PBMCs served as the sequencing template. Library construction for TCR beta used iRepertoire HTBI primers and Arm-PCR of CDR3 regions. TCRdb used MiXCR to reprocess the multiplex PCR reads, holding one entry per CDR3 protein. The table shows around 400,000 distinct CDR3 sequences, with about 15% occurring only once. The same sample was also used in a study of T cells in Graves' hyperthyroidism and ophthalmopathy. That paper states: HTBI primers were employed in a first-round RT-PCR of the TCR CDR3.

The specimen comprised peripheral blood mononuclear cells (PBMCs), sampled at new diagnosis, from a patient treated with antithyroid drugs. The TCR sequence derives from a woman aged 35 to 49 with Graves disease.

In DNA form, the CDR3 reads TGTGCTAGTGGTTTGGAGGGGGCGAGGGCTGAAAAACTGTTTTTT. Its translation: CASGLEGARAEKLFF. The chain carries TRBV12-5 and TRBJ1-4; 7 bases agree with TRBD1. Germline assignment: CDR1 LGHNT and CDR2 FRNRAP. Trimming cost V 1 base and J 7 bases; bases outside gene matches: 6. This CDR3 is built from 15 residues.